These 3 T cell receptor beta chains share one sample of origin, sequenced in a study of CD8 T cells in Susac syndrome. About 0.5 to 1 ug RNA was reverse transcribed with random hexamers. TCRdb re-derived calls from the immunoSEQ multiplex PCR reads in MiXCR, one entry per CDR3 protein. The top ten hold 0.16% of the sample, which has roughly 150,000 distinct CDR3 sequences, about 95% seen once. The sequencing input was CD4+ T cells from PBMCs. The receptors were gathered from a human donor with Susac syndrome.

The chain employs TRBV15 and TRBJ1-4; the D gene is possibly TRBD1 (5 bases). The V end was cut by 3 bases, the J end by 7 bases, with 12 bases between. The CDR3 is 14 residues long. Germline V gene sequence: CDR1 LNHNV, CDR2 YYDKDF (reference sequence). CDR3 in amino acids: CATSRQGLSEKLFF. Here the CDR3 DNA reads TGTGCCACCAGCAGGCAGGGTTTATCTGAAAAACTGTTTTTT.

DNA for the CDR3: TGTGCCAGCAGCCCGGTAGCGGGGGAGACAACTAATGAGCAGTTCTTC. Protein sequence: CASSPVAGETTNEQFF. The rearrangement joins TRBV9 to TRBJ2-1; 9 nucleotides agree with TRBD2. The V gene end was trimmed by 4 bases and the J gene end by 7 bases; junction bases not matched to a gene: 12. Looked up from germline, CDR1 is SGDLS and CDR2 is YYNGEE. This CDR3 has 16 residues.

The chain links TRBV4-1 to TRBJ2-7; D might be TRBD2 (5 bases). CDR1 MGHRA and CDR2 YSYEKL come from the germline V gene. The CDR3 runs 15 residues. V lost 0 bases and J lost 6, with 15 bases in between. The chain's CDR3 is CASSQEKGLAGEQYF. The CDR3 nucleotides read TGCGCCAGCAGCCAAGAGAAGGGTCTAGCTGGCGAGCAGTACTTC.